This note documents a single TCR beta chain sequence. The antigen remains undetermined. Relative to the germline gene, one junction end is altered; a read error may explain this. The data originate from a study of post-analysis software for immune sequencing data. Study-level background: The courses of disease that were included comprised relapsing-remitting, secondary progressive and progressive-relapsing multiple sclerosis.

Notes on the study in general: Significantly decreased normalized Chao1 diversity was recorded for multiple sclerosis patients relative to controls. By F measure, strong co-clustering occurred among samples prepared in the same batch.

The authors incorporated unique molecular identifiers into the TCR beta cDNA libraries. A population of about 0.95 to 11 million T cells gave rise to about half a million cDNA molecules. TCRdb re-analysed the PCR reads in MiXCR, keeping a single row per CDR3 protein. The sample shows about 460,000 distinct CDR3 sequences, approximately 46% of them seen only once. This sequence was found in a girl between 5 and 17 years old with multiple sclerosis. The sample comprised blood.

The CDR3 DNA reads TGTGCCAACAGTTACGTACAGGGGGCGGACGGCTATGGCTACACCTTC. It encodes CANSYVQGADGYGYTF. The rearrangement joins TRBV6-6 to TRBJ1-2; TRBD1 aligns across 9 bases. This CDR3 region has 16 residues. Germline CDR1 MNHNY, CDR2 SVGAGI (reference sequence).